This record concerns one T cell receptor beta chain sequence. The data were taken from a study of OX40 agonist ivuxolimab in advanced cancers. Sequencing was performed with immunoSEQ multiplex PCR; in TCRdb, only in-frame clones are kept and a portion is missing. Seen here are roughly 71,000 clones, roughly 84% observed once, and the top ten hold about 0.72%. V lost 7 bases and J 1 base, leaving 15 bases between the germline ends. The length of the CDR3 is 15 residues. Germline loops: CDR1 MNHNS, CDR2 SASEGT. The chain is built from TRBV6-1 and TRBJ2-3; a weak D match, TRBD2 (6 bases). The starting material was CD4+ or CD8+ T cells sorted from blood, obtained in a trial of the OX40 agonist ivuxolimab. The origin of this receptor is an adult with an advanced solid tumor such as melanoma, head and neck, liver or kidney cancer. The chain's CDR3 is CASTLDWRGTDTQYF. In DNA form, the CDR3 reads TGTGCCAGCACCCTAGACTGGAGGGGCACAGATACGCAGTATTTT.